One and the same sample provided the 27 T cell receptor beta chains below, sequenced in a study of cytomegalovirus exposure and HLA in healthy donors. The PCR ran on 60 Vbeta and 13 Jbeta primers. The table came from immunoSEQ multiplex PCR; TCRdb's copy has only in-frame clones and leaves some out. The sample includes some 200,000 clones, roughly four fifths seen only once; the top ten take 0.55% to 0.7%. Specimen: PBMCs. Receptors were obtained from a woman aged 40 to 55 in good health and CMV-seronegative.

This clone was counted only a few times. V usage is TRBV7-3 and J usage is TRBJ1-6; D ambiguous. Trimming removed 5 bases at V and 7 bases at J, with 9 bases between. This CDR3 is built from 13 residues. Germline V gene lookup returns CDR1 SGHTA and CDR2 FQGTGA. CDR3 bases: TGTGCCAGCAGCCAACAGAGCAATTCACCCCTCCACTTT. Encoded protein: CASSQQSNSPLHF.

This clone occurred once. V usage is TRBV4-2 and J usage is TRBJ2-6, with 8 bases matching TRBD2. Looked up from germline, CDR1 is LGHNA and CDR2 is YNFKEQ. This CDR3 spans 20 amino acids. The junction had 15 bases not matched to a gene; V was cut back by 4 bases and J by 1 base. The CDR3 region is CASSLVGGASTSSGANVLTF. The CDR3 bases are TGTGCCAGCAGCCTTGTCGGGGGGGCATCGACCTCTTCTGGGGCCAACGTCCTGACTTTC.

This chain uses TRBV7-2 with TRBJ2-1; TRBD1 is a possible D gene (5 bases). Trimming left V 1 base short and J 9 bases short, with 10 bases between. The V gene's germline CDR1 is SGHTA and CDR2 FQGNSA. CDR3 length: 13 amino acids. This CDR3 is CASSLGPQGEQFF. CDR3 bases: TGTGCCAGCAGCTTAGGCCCCCAGGGTGAGCAGTTCTTC.

V gene TRBV5-6 combines with J gene TRBJ2-3, with 7 bases lining up with TRBD2. The CDR3 runs to 17 residues. Unmatched junction bases numbered 11, after V lost 4 bases and J lost 0 bases. Germline CDR1 is SGHDT and CDR2 is YYEEEE. The CDR3 is CASSLRASGASTDTQYF. DNA of the CDR3: TGTGCCAGCAGCCTTCGGGCAAGCGGGGCTAGCACAGATACGCAGTATTTT.

This clone was seen just once. One junction end disagrees with the germline gene, perhaps due to a read error. The rearrangement joins TRBV7-7 to TRBJ2-5, with 7 bases aligning to TRBD1. This CDR3 spans 13 amino acids. CDR1 is SSHAT and CDR2 is FNYEAQ in the germline V gene (reference sequence). CDR3 in DNA: TGTGCTAGCAGCCTAGACAGGGTCGAGACCCAGTACTTC. Amino acid sequence: CASSLDRVETQYF.

This clone showed up just once. V gene TRBV28 combines with J gene TRBJ2-1; D remains ambiguous. Germline V CDR1 and CDR2: MDHEN, SYDVKM. The V and J ends lost 3 bases and 2 bases respectively, with 17 bases between them. The length of the CDR3 is 17 residues. The DNA of the CDR3 is TGTGCCAGCAGTTTGTATAGTTTCCCCACGGCCTACAATGAGCAGTTCTTC. It translates to CASSLYSFPTAYNEQFF.

This clone was counted only a few times. This sequence joins TRBV11-3 and TRBJ2-5, with unresolved D. The germline CDR1 and CDR2 sequences are SGHNT and YENEEA. The CDR3 runs to 13 residues. V gave up 3 bases and J gave up 3 bases, with 8 bases separating them. CDR3 amino acids: CASSLSLKETQYF. The CDR3 region has the DNA TGTGCCAGCAGCTTGTCGTTAAAAGAGACCCAGTACTTC. Filled out from reference TRBV11-3 and TRBJ2-5, the complete variable domain reads EAGVVQSPRYKIIEKKQPVAFWCNPISGHNTLYWYLQNLGQGPELLIRYENEEAVDDSQLPKDRFSAERLKGVDSTLKIQPAELGDSAVYLCASSLSLKETQYFGPGTRLLVL.

V usage is TRBV29-1 and J usage is TRBJ2-2; no firm D call. CDR3 length: 11 residues. CDR1 is SQVTM and CDR2 is ANQGSEA in the germline V gene. The V end lost 4 bases, the J end lost 6 bases, and 6 bases lay between the germline ends. The chain's CDR3 is CSVVDSGELFF. Written as DNA, the CDR3 is TGCAGCGTTGTCGACTCCGGGGAGCTGTTTTTT.

This chain joins TRBV6-1 and TRBJ1-2, with 11 positions matching TRBD1. Germline lookup yields CDR1 MNHNS and CDR2 SASEGT. The CDR3 loop spans 13 amino acids. The V and J ends lost 11 bases and 3 bases, in that order; junction bases with no gene match: 5. This CDR3 is CAGGTGGHYGYTF. CDR3 bases: TGTGCCGGGGGGACAGGGGGGCACTATGGCTACACCTTC.

The rearrangement links TRBV11-2 to TRBJ1-3; a possible D gene is TRBD1 (6 bases). The V end lost 0 bases, the J end lost 8 bases, and 11 bases lay between the germline ends. CDR1 is SGHAT, CDR2 FQNNGV, per germline. The CDR3 has 14 amino acids. The CDR3 sequence: CASSLDYRADTIYF. DNA for the CDR3: TGTGCCAGCAGCTTAGATTACAGGGCGGACACCATATATTTT.

The V and J genes are TRBV10-3 and TRBJ2-1; TRBD1 aligns across 12 bases. Germline V gene data show CDR1 as ENHRY and CDR2 as SYGVKD. J gave up 6 bases and V 0 bases, and 0 bases lay outside the gene matches. The CDR3 is made up of 15 amino acids. CDR3 sequence reads: CAISESGQGANEQFF. CDR3 sequence (DNA): TGTGCCATCAGTGAGTCGGGACAGGGGGCCAATGAGCAGTTCTTC.

This clone was recorded once. V and J are TRBV4-3 and TRBJ2-2, with 11 bases lining up with TRBD2. Trimming took 4 bases from V and 6 from J; bases not matched to a gene: 10. Germline V gene data show CDR1 as LGHNA and CDR2 as YSLEER. CDR3 size: 17 residues. The CDR3: CASSLGTSGFRAGELFF. The DNA of the CDR3 is TGCGCCAGCAGCCTCGGGACTAGCGGCTTCAGGGCCGGGGAGCTGTTTTTT.

The chain uses TRBV14 and TRBJ2-1; 7 bases line up with TRBD2. Germline CDR1 reads SGHDN; CDR2 reads FVKESK. With 4 bases clipped from V and 0 bases from J, the junction kept 9 bases outside the gene matches. The CDR3 loop spans 17 amino acids. CDR3 amino acids: CASSPHSGSSSYNEQFF. In DNA form, the CDR3 reads TGTGCCAGCAGCCCTCATAGCGGGTCGAGCTCCTACAATGAGCAGTTCTTC.

This clone has a handful of counts. V usage is TRBV5-1 and J usage is TRBJ1-1, with D perhaps TRBD1 (6 bases). CDR3 length: 16 amino acids. Trimming took off 0 bases at V and 1 base at J, with 13 bases between the two ends. In germline, CDR1 is SGHRS, CDR2 YFSETQ. The CDR3 nucleotides read TGCGCCAGCAGCTTGGGGGCAGGGGACCCGAACACTGAAGCTTTCTTT. This sequence encodes CASSLGAGDPNTEAFF.

The chain combines TRBV13 with TRBJ2-7, with D perhaps matching TRBD2 (6 bases). Germline V gene lookup returns CDR1 PRHDT and CDR2 FYEKMQ (reference sequence). This CDR3 has 13 amino acids. The V end was cut by 6 bases, the J end by 7 bases, with 16 bases between. The CDR3 DNA is TGTGCCAGCAGTATAGCGGTTCTCCGGGAGCAGTACTTC. Protein product: CASSIAVLREQYF.

The genes are TRBV27 and TRBJ2-2, with 9 bases fitting TRBD2. Germline loops: CDR1 MNHEY, CDR2 SMNVEV (reference sequence). This CDR3 is built from 18 residues. V gave up 2 bases and J gave up 6 bases; unmatched junction bases: 13. The CDR3 nucleotides read TGTGCCAGCAGTTTAAACCCTATAGCGGGGGATTACGCCGGGGAGCTGTTTTTT. Protein: CASSLNPIAGDYAGELFF.

The chain carries TRBV14 and TRBJ1-1; no clear D gene. With 3 bases removed from V and 8 bases from J, the gap between germline ends came to 13 bases. The CDR3 contains 13 residues. Germline V gene lookup returns CDR1 SGHDN and CDR2 FVKESK. The CDR3 reads CASSHQNGREAFF. The CDR3 nucleotides are TGTGCCAGCAGCCACCAAAATGGCAGAGAAGCTTTCTTT.

The CDR3 here is CASSKTGEANTEAFF. DNA for the CDR3: TGTGCCAGCAGCAAGACAGGGGAGGCGAACACTGAAGCTTTCTTT. The genes are TRBV7-3 and TRBJ1-1, with 8 bases fitting TRBD1. CDR1 is SGHTA and CDR2 is FQGTGA in the germline V gene. The ends lost 5 bases at V and 1 base at J; junction bases unmatched: 6. There are 15 residues in the CDR3.

The rearrangement links TRBV5-4 to TRBJ2-6; D is ambiguous. Germline CDR1 and CDR2: SGHNT and YYREEE (reference sequence). V gave up 1 base and J gave up 0 bases, with 5 bases separating them. CDR3 length: 15 amino acids. The CDR3 reads CASSLQASGANVLTF. As DNA, the CDR3 is TGTGCCAGCAGCTTGCAAGCCTCTGGGGCCAACGTCCTGACTTTC.

This sequence joins TRBV5-6 and TRBJ2-5; TRBD2 matches at 7 bases. The J call is doubtful: the DNA matches TRBJ2-7 better. This CDR3 contains 13 residues. Germline values: CDR1 SGHDT, CDR2 YYEEEE. The chain's CDR3 is CASSLLRGDEQYF. In DNA form, the CDR3 reads TGTGCCAGCAGCTTGCTCCGGGGGGACGAGCAGTACTTC.

The V call is TRBV10-2, the J call TRBJ2-5; 7 bases align to TRBD2. The CDR3 is 12 amino acids. Trimming cost V 6 bases and J 7 bases; bases outside gene matches: 5. Germline V CDR1 and CDR2: WSHSY, SAAADI. This chain's CDR3 is CASREGGGTQYF. The DNA for the CDR3 is TGCGCCAGCAGGGAGGGCGGGGGGACCCAGTACTTC.

The J gene is TRBJ2-3, the V gene TRBV6-5, with D maybe TRBD1 (6 bases). The CDR3 is 14 residues long. The V gene's germline CDR1 is MNHEY and CDR2 SVGAGI. V was pared by 5 bases and J by 1 base, with 10 bases between. CDR3 sequence: CASSGTRRTDTQYF. CDR3 coding DNA: TGTGCCAGCAGTGGGACACGCCGCACAGATACGCAGTATTTT.

The genes are TRBV5-1 and TRBJ1-4, with D unclear. From germline, CDR1 is SGHRS and CDR2 YFSETQ. CDR3 length: 14 residues. The V end lost 7 bases, the J end lost 0 bases, and 10 bases lay between the germline ends. CDR3 nucleotides: TGCGCCAGCTCAGAGGGTTCAACTAATGAAAAACTGTTTTTT. Translating gives CASSEGSTNEKLFF.

J is TRBJ2-2 and V is TRBV5-1; D possibly corresponds to TRBD2 (6 bases). This CDR3 is built from 14 residues. Germline-derived CDR1 and CDR2 are SGHRS and YFSETQ. Trimming took off 4 bases at V and 2 bases at J, with 9 bases between the two ends. The CDR3 region has the DNA TGCGCCAGCAGCCCGGGGGTAAACACCGGGGAGCTGTTTTTT. As protein: CASSPGVNTGELFF.

The CDR3 nucleotides are TGTGCCAGCAGTGAAGAGTCCCCGCGGGCTGGGGCCAACGTCCTGACTTTC. Amino acid sequence: CASSEESPRAGANVLTF. The chain links TRBV6-1 to TRBJ2-6, with D perhaps matching TRBD2 (5 bases). This CDR3 has 17 residues. Trimming left V 1 base short and J 2 bases short, with 12 bases between. Germline V gene lookup returns CDR1 MNHNS and CDR2 SASEGT.

With regard to this clone: At the DNA level, this CDR3 is encoded by other sequences in the same sample as well. The rearrangement joins TRBV6-5 to TRBJ1-2, with no clear D. This CDR3 comprises 13 residues. Trimming pared 4 bases from V and 8 bases from J, leaving 14 bases between. From germline, CDR1 is MNHEY and CDR2 SVGAGI. The CDR3 sequence is CASSSLSEDGYTF. CDR3 nucleotides: TGTGCCAGCAGTTCCCTTTCGGAGGACGGCTACACCTTC.

As concerns this clone: One junction end disagrees with the germline gene, perhaps due to a read error. The rearrangement uses TRBV10-1 and TRBJ1-2; TRBD1 agrees at 7 bases. The CDR3 runs to 14 residues. Germline V gene lookup returns CDR1 WNHNN and CDR2 SYGVQD (reference sequence). The CDR3 loop reads CASSDPGTQGLNGF. The CDR3 region has the DNA TGCGCCAGCAGTGACCCGGGCACACAGGGGCTGAATGGCTTC.